The clone carrying this TCR beta chain was detected only once. What it recognizes is unknown. This sample is drawn from a study of T cells in Graves' hyperthyroidism and ophthalmopathy. At the level of the study: Peripheral blood specimens were obtained at initial diagnosis, prior to any treatment. Study observations and caveats: Peripheral blood also featured most of the thyroid clonotypes expanded above 0.001.

TCR beta CDR3 regions were amplified from RNA transcripts. The TCR CDR3 was amplified in a first-round RT-PCR using the HTBI primer set. One entry per CDR3 protein results from TCRdb running MiXCR on the multiplex PCR reads. The repertoire holds 490,000 or so distinct CDR3 sequences, with about 20% as singletons. The study included ophthalmopathy patients with Clinical Activity Score at least 3, NOSPECS grade at least 4 and duration under 3 months. From less than 13 ml of fresh peripheral blood, PBMCs were isolated. The source is a man aged 40-50 years with Graves' ophthalmopathy. The sequenced material came from blood.

As DNA, the CDR3 is TGTGCCAGCAGCTTAGTCATTGACTACGAGCAGTACTTC. It is translated as CASSLVIDYEQYF. The chain uses TRBV7-8 and TRBJ2-7; D call uncertain. Germline CDR1 SGHVS, CDR2 FQNEAQ. The V end lost 1 base, the J end lost 3 bases, and 7 bases lay between the germline ends. The CDR3 totals 13 residues.